This T cell receptor beta chain was sequenced during a study of shared clonotypes between healthy human individuals. Germline-derived CDR1 and CDR2 are SGHTA and FQGNSA. The trim removed 5 bases at V and 0 bases at J, leaving 11 bases unmatched. The CDR3 sequence is 19 residues long. The protocol was immunoSEQ multiplex PCR, while the TCRdb copy is restricted to in-frame clones and leaves out a portion. The sample consists of some 2,500,000 clones, 90% to 95% of them appearing once. The V gene is TRBV7-2, the J gene TRBJ1-4, with 11 positions matching TRBD1. This TCR was recovered from a young man in good health. Some clones in this sample may be carry-over from other donors' samples. The sample was naive CD4+ T cells from PBMCs. Subset reported: CD45RA+ positively selected. DNA of the CDR3: TGTGCCAGCAGCACTCCCCGGACAGGGGGCTCATCAACTAATGAAAAACTGTTTTTT. Amino acids: CASSTPRTGGSSTNEKLFF.